The sequence of this TCR beta chain was determined in a study of cytomegalovirus exposure and HLA in healthy donors. Points from the study as a whole: In a later analysis, DRB1 alleles had the most associated TCRs; HLA-C alleles the fewest. A few CMV-associated chains were confirmed in vitro to be specific for CMV antigens. A later analysis showed that HLA-associated TCR beta chains had undergone more clonal expansion than equally common others. Trimming of TCR beta V- and J-genes showed a link, identified in a later analysis, to a missense DCLRE1C variant.

The PCR made use of 60 Vbeta and 13 Jbeta primers. Generated by immunoSEQ multiplex PCR, the TCRdb table keeps only in-frame clones and is missing some. The table lists about 85,000 clones, approximately 66% of them singletons, with roughly 3.9% in the top ten. CDR1 and CDR2 (germline): SGHTA, FQGTGA. The CDR3 sequence is 16 residues long. The V segment lost 5 bases and the J segment 5 bases; nucleotides outside the gene matches: 13. Worth noting for this clone: No antigen is known for it.

Specimen: PBMCs. The TCR comes from a man younger than 40 in good health and CMV-seronegative. V usage is TRBV7-3 and J usage is TRBJ2-3; the match to TRBD2 covers 7 bases. The CDR3 here is CASSRSQRDRKDTQYF. The CDR3 DNA sequence: TGTGCCAGCAGCCGATCCCAGCGGGATCGCAAAGATACGCAGTATTTT.